These T cell receptor beta chains were read from a single sample in a study of cytotoxic CD8 clonotypes in ibrutinib-treated CLL. Data came from immunoSEQ multiplex PCR; TCRdb stores just in-frame clones and leaves some out. Among tens of thousands of clones, about 65% were seen once, and the ten largest hold around 43%. The specimen comprised PBMCs, sampled after 12 months of ibrutinib treatment. The receptors derive from a human donor with chronic lymphocytic leukemia. CDR3s include the opening cysteine and the closing phenylalanine or tryptophan. A D gene is named only where the DNA matches it firmly. A row's size may be missing; if present it is once, few, many or a size class.

j_gene: TRBJ1-1
len: 14
d_gene: TRBD1
abundance: few
v_gene: TRBV5-1
CDR3aa: CASSLGQGTREAFF
CDR3nt: TGCGCCAGCAGCTTGGGACAGGGGACTCGAGAAGCTTTCTTT

j_gene: TRBJ2-2
len: 14
d_gene: NA
abundance: NA
v_gene: TRBV5-4
CDR3aa: CASSPGPGPGELFF
CDR3nt: TGTGCCAGCAGCCCTGGGCCCGGACCCGGGGAGCTGTTTTTT

j_gene: TRBJ2-7
len: 15
d_gene: NA
abundance: NA
v_gene: TRBV4-1
CDR3aa: CASSPAGGIIVEQYF
CDR3nt: TGCGCCAGCAGCCCAGCCGGGGGTATTATCGTCGAGCAGTACTTC

j_gene: TRBJ2-4
len: 13
d_gene: NA
abundance: few
v_gene: TRBV5-6
CDR3aa: CASSFPGSNIQYF
CDR3nt: TGTGCCAGCAGCTTCCCCGGGAGCAACATTCAGTACTTC

j_gene: TRBJ2-7
len: 12
d_gene: NA
abundance: few
v_gene: TRBV4-2
CDR3aa: CASSQDSYEQYF
CDR3nt: TGTGCCAGCAGCCAAGACTCCTACGAGCAGTACTTC

j_gene: TRBJ2-1
len: 19
d_gene: NA
abundance: NA
v_gene: TRBV7-6
CDR3aa: CASSSEEGDAAGPYNEQFF
CDR3nt: TGTGCCAGCAGCTCCGAAGAGGGGGATGCGGCAGGGCCATACAATGAGCAGTTCTTC

j_gene: TRBJ2-7
len: 13
d_gene: NA
abundance: few
v_gene: TRBV14
CDR3aa: CASSQVLAHEQYF
CDR3nt: TGTGCCAGCAGCCAAGTCCTAGCCCACGAGCAGTACTTC

j_gene: TRBJ2-5
len: 17
d_gene: TRBD2
abundance: NA
v_gene: TRBV7-2
CDR3aa: CASTLGVGTSGQETQYF
CDR3nt: TGTGCCAGCACCCTAGGGGTCGGGACTAGCGGACAAGAGACCCAGTACTTC

j_gene: TRBJ1-5
len: 14
d_gene: NA
abundance: NA
v_gene: TRBV6-5
CDR3aa: CASSYGGQNQPQHF
CDR3nt: TGTGCCAGCAGTTACGGGGGGCAAAATCAGCCCCAGCATTTT

j_gene: TRBJ2-1
len: 20
d_gene: TRBD2
abundance: NA
v_gene: TRBV5-1
CDR3aa: CASSSISRASGRFLGNEQFF
CDR3nt: TGCGCCAGCAGCTCTATTTCGAGGGCTAGCGGGAGATTTCTTGGGAATGAGCAGTTCTTC

j_gene: TRBJ2-7
len: 12
d_gene: NA
abundance: NA
v_gene: TRBV11-3
CDR3aa: CASSLVVYEQYF
CDR3nt: TGTGCCAGCAGCTTAGTGGTCTACGAGCAGTACTTC

j_gene: TRBJ2-2
len: 15
d_gene: TRBD1
abundance: NA
v_gene: TRBV19
CDR3aa: CASAQGTGRTGELFF
CDR3nt: TGTGCCAGCGCCCAGGGGACAGGGAGGACCGGGGAGCTGTTTTTT

j_gene: TRBJ2-7
len: 15
d_gene: NA
abundance: NA
v_gene: TRBV5-1
CDR3aa: CASSLRPGYDYEQYF
CDR3nt: TGCGCCAGCAGCTTGAGGCCTGGGTACGATTACGAGCAGTACTTC

j_gene: TRBJ2-7
len: 13
d_gene: NA
abundance: NA
v_gene: TRBV29-1
CDR3aa: CSVGYRASYEQYF
CDR3nt: TGCAGCGTCGGTTACAGGGCCTCCTACGAGCAGTACTTC

j_gene: TRBJ2-5
len: 11
d_gene: NA
abundance: NA
v_gene: TRBV4-3
CDR3aa: CASGLEETQYF
CDR3nt: TGCGCCAGCGGCTTGGAAGAGACCCAGTACTTC

j_gene: TRBJ2-2
len: 12
d_gene: NA
abundance: NA
v_gene: TRBV19
CDR3aa: CASNLNTGELFF
CDR3nt: TGTGCCAGTAACTTGAACACCGGGGAGCTGTTTTTT

j_gene: TRBJ1-4
len: 15
d_gene: NA
abundance: few
v_gene: TRBV30
CDR3aa: CAWSFGTAGNEKLFF
CDR3nt: TGTGCCTGGAGTTTCGGTACCGCTGGAAATGAAAAACTGTTTTTT

j_gene: TRBJ1-2
len: 16
d_gene: NA
abundance: NA
v_gene: TRBV11-2
CDR3aa: CASSLDPAGALPGYTF
CDR3nt: TGTGCCAGCAGCTTAGATCCCGCAGGGGCTCTACCCGGCTACACCTTC

j_gene: TRBJ1-5
len: 17
d_gene: TRBD1
abundance: NA
v_gene: TRBV5-6
CDR3aa: CASSQWGQIISNQPQHF
CDR3nt: TGTGCCAGCAGCCAATGGGGACAGATAATTAGCAATCAGCCCCAGCATTTT

j_gene: TRBJ2-3
len: 19
d_gene: NA
abundance: NA
v_gene: TRBV5-1
CDR3aa: CASSPRAGGRRDGTDTQYF
CDR3nt: TGCGCCAGCAGCCCCAGAGCAGGGGGTCGGAGGGATGGCACAGATACGCAGTATTTT

j_gene: TRBJ2-1
len: 16
d_gene: NA
abundance: NA
v_gene: TRBV5-6
CDR3aa: CASSTPGLRSYNEQFF
CDR3nt: TGTGCCAGCAGCACACCGGGACTTCGCTCCTACAATGAGCAGTTCTTC

j_gene: TRBJ2-3
len: 18
d_gene: TRBD2
abundance: NA
v_gene: TRBV4-1
CDR3aa: CASSQDRGAGGLLFTQYF
CDR3nt: TGCGCCAGCAGCCAAGATCGAGGGGCGGGAGGGTTGTTGTTTACGCAGTATTTT

j_gene: TRBJ2-3
len: 14
d_gene: TRBD2
abundance: once
v_gene: TRBV19
CDR3aa: CASSIDTSGDTQYF
CDR3nt: TGTGCCAGTAGTATAGATACTAGCGGGGATACGCAGTATTTT

j_gene: TRBJ1-5
len: 15
d_gene: TRBD1
abundance: NA
v_gene: TRBV7-3
CDR3aa: CASSRGQGCNQPQHF
CDR3nt: TGTGCCAGCAGCCGGGGACAGGGCTGCAATCAGCCCCAGCATTTT

j_gene: TRBJ2-5
len: 19
d_gene: TRBD2
abundance: NA
v_gene: TRBV7-9
CDR3aa: CASSPRRQAGGPGQETQYF
CDR3nt: TGTGCCAGCAGCCCGCGCAGGCAAGCGGGAGGGCCGGGGCAAGAGACCCAGTACTTC

j_gene: TRBJ2-3
len: 16
d_gene: NA
abundance: NA
v_gene: TRBV5-1
CDR3aa: CASSLLTGESTDTQYF
CDR3nt: TGCGCCAGCAGCCTCCTCACCGGGGAGAGCACAGATACGCAGTATTTT